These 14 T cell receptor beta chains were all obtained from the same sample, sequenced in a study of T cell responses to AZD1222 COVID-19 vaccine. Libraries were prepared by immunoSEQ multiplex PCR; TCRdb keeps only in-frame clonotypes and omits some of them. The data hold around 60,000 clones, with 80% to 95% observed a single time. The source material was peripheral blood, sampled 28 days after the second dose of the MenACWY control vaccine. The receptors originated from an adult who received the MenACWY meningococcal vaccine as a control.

CDR3 coding DNA: TGTGCCAGCAGCCCAACGGCCGGAAACAATGAGCAGTTCTTC. It is translated as CASSPTAGNNEQFF. This chain joins TRBV11-3 and TRBJ2-1; no definite D call. The germline V gene encodes CDR1 SGHNT and CDR2 YENEEA. The CDR3 spans 14 residues. Trimming pared 5 bases from V and 5 bases from J, leaving 13 bases between.

In DNA, the CDR3 is TGTGCCAGCAGCCCCGGACTAGAACCCTACAATGAGCAGTTCTTC. Amino acid sequence: CASSPGLEPYNEQFF. The rearrangement joins TRBV11-2 to TRBJ2-1; TRBD2 aligns across 7 bases. Germline lookup yields CDR1 SGHAT and CDR2 FQNNGV. This CDR3 spans 15 amino acids. Trimming removed 5 bases from V and 2 bases from J; junction bases left unmatched: 6.

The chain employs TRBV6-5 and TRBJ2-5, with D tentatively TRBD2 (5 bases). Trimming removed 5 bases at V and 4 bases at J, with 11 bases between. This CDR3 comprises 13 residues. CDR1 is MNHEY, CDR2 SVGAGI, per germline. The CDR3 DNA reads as TGTGCCAGCAGTCGAGGGTTGATAGAGACCCAGTACTTC. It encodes CASSRGLIETQYF.

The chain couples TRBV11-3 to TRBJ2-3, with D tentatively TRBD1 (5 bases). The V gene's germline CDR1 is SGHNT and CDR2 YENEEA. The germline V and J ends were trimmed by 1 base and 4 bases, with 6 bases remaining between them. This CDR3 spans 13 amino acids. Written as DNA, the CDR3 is TGTGCCAGCAGCTTAGCAGGGCCAGATACGCAGTATTTT. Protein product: CASSLAGPDTQYF. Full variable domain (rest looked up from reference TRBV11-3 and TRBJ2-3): EAGVVQSPRYKIIEKKQPVAFWCNPISGHNTLYWYLQNLGQGPELLIRYENEEAVDDSQLPKDRFSAERLKGVDSTLKIQPAELGDSAVYLCASSLAGPDTQYFGPGTRLTVL.

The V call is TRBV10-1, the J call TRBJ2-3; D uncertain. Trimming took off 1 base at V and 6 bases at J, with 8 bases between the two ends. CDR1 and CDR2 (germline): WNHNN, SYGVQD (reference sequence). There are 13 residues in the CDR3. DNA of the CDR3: TGCGCCAGCAGTGAGTTCCCGGAGGATACGCAGTATTTT. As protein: CASSEFPEDTQYF.

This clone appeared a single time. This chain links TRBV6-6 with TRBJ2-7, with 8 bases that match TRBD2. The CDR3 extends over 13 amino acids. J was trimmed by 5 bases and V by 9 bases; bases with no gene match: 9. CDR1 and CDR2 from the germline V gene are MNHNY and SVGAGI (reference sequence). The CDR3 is CASILGGGDEQYF. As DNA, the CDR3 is TGTGCCAGTATCCTCGGGGGGGGCGACGAGCAGTACTTC.

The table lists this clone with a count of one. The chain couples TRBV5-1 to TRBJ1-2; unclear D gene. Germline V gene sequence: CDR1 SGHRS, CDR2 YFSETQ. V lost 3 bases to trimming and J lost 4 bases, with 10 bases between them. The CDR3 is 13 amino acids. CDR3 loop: CASSSDNLYGYTF. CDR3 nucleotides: TGCGCCAGCAGCTCCGACAACCTCTATGGCTACACCTTC.

The CDR3 DNA is TGTGCCAGCAGCCAAGTTTGGGCCGGGGGAGCTTTCTTT. This encodes CASSQVWAGGAFF. The chain couples TRBV5-6 to TRBJ1-1; TRBD1 is a possible D gene (5 bases). This CDR3 comprises 13 residues. Per germline, CDR1 SGHDT and CDR2 YYEEEE. Trimming took 4 bases from V and 10 from J, leaving 17 bases between them. The full variable domain, completed using reference TRBV5-6 and TRBJ1-1, is DAGVTQSPTHLIKTRGQQVTLRCSPKSGHDTVSWYQQALGQGPQFIFQYYEEEERQRGNFPDRFSGHQFPNYSSELNVNALLLGDSALYLCASSQVWAGGAFFGQGTRLTVV.

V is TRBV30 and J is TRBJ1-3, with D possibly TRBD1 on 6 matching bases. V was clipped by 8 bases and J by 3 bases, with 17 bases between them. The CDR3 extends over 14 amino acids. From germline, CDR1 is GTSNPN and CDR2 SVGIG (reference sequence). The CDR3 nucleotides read TGTGCCGTGGACGCGGGGGCAGTTGGAAACACCATATATTTT. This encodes CAVDAGAVGNTIYF.

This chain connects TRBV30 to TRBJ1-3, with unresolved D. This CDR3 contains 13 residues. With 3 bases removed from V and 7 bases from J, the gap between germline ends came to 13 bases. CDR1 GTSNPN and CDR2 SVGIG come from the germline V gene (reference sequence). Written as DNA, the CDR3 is TGTGCCTGGAGCCCCAGGAGGCCCAACACCATATATTTT. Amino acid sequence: CAWSPRRPNTIYF.

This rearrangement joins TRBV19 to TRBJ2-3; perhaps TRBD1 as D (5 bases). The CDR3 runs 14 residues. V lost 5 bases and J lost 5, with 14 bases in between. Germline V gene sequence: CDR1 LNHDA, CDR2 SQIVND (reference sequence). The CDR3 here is CASSAQGTGDTQYF. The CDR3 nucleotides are TGTGCCAGTAGTGCGCAGGGTACTGGAGATACGCAGTATTTT.

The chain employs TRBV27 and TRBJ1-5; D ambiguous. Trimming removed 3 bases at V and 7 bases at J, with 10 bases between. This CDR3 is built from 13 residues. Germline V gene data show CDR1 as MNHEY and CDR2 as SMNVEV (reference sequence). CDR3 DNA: TGTGCCAGCAGTTTCGGCCGGGGACAGCCCCAGCATTTT. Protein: CASSFGRGQPQHF.

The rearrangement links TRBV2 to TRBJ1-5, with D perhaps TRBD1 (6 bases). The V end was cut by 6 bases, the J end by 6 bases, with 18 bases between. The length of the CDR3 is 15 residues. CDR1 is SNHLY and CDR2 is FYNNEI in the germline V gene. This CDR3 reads CASSPWAGGSQPQHF. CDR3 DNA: TGTGCCAGCAGCCCCTGGGCGGGGGGCAGTCAGCCCCAGCATTTT.

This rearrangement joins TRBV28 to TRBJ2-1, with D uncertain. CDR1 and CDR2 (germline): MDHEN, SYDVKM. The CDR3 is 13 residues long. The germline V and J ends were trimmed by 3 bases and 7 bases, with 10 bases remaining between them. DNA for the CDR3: TGTGCCAGCAGTTTGTCAGATAGGAATGAGCAGTTCTTC. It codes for CASSLSDRNEQFF.